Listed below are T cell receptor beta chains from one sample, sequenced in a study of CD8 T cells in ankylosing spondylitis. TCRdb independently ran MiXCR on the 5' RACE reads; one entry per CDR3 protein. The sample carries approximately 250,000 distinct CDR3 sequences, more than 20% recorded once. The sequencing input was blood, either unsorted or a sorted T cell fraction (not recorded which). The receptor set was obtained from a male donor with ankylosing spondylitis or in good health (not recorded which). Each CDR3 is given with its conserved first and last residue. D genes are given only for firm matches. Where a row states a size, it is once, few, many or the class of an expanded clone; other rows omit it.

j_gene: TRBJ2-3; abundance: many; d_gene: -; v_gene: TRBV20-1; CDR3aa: CSAPLPNTDTQYF; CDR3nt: TGCAGTGCTCCCTTACCGAACACAGATACGCAGTATTTT
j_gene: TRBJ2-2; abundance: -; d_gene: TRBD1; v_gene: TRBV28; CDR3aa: CASSTTGEELFF; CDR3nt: TGTGCCAGCAGTACGACAGGGGAGGAGCTGTTTTTT
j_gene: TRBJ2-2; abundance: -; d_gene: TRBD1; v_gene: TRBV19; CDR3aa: CASSIFAGGTNTGELFF; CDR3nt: TGTGCCAGTAGTATTTTCGCAGGGGGCACGAACACCGGGGAGCTGTTTTTT
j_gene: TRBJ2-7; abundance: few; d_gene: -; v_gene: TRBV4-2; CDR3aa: CASSQDGVTPTYEQYF; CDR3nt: TGTGCCAGCAGCCAAGATGGGGTGACACCGACCTACGAGCAGTACTTC
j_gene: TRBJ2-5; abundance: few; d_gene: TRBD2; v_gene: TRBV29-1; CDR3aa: CSVEVAASGGGETQYF; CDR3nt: TGCAGCGTTGAAGTGGCTGCTAGCGGGGGAGGCGAGACCCAGTACTTC
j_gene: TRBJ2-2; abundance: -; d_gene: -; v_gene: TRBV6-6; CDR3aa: CASSYGGGGELFF; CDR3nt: TGTGCCAGCAGTTACGGAGGGGGCGGGGAGCTGTTTTTT
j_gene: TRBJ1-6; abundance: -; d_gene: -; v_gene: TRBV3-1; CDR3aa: CASSFGRDSPLHF; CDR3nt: TGTGCCAGCAGCTTTGGGCGGGATTCACCCCTCCACTTT
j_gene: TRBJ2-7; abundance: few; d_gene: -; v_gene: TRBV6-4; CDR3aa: CASRTVRTFYEQYF; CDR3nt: TGTGCCAGCAGGACCGTGAGGACATTTTACGAGCAGTACTTC
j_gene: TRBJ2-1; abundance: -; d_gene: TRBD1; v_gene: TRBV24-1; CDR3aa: CATSDPDRGFYNEQFF; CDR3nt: TGTGCCACCAGTGATCCGGACAGGGGGTTCTACAATGAGCAGTTCTTC
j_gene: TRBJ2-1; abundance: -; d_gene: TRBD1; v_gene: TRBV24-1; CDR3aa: CATSDRSGTVDNEQFF; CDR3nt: TGTGCCACCAGTGACCGATCCGGGACAGTAGACAATGAGCAGTTCTTC
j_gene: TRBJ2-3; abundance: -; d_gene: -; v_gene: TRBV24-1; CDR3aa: CATSDATETYTQYF; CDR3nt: TGTGCCACCAGTGATGCTACAGAGACCTATACGCAGTATTTT
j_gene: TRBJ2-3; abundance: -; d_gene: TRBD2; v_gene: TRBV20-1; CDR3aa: CSARTTSGGEDTQYF; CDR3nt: TGCAGTGCTAGAACAACTAGCGGGGGGGAAGATACGCAGTATTTT
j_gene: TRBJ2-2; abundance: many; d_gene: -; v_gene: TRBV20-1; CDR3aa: CSAKGTNRDTGELFF; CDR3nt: TGCAGTGCTAAAGGGACGAATCGTGACACCGGGGAGCTGTTTTTT
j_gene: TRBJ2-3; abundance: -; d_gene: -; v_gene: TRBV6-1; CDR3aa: CASRSPGHGTDTQYF; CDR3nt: TGTGCCAGCAGGTCACCGGGACACGGGACAGATACGCAGTATTTT
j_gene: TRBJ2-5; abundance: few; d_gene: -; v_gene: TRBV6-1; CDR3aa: CASSSQTSPETQYF; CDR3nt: TGTGCCAGCAGCTCCCAGACAAGTCCAGAGACCCAGTACTTC
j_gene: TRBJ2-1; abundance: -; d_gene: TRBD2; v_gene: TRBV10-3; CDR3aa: CAISPKTLAGYEQFF; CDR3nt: TGTGCCATCAGTCCGAAAACACTAGCGGGGTATGAGCAGTTCTTC
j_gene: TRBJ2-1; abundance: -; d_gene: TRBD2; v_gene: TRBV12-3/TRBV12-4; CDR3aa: CASSTGTSGRGPYNEQFF; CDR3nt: TGTGCCAGCAGTACCGGGACTAGCGGGCGCGGTCCCTACAATGAGCAGTTCTTC
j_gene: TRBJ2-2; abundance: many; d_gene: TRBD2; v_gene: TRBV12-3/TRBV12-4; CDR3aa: CASSRLAGAIGELFF; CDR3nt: TGTGCCAGCAGTCGACTAGCGGGGGCGATCGGGGAGCTGTTTTTT
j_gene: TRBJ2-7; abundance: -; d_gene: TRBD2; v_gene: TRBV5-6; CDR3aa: CASSSPGLAGAEQYF; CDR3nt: TGTGCCAGCAGCTCACCGGGACTAGCGGGGGCCGAGCAGTACTTC
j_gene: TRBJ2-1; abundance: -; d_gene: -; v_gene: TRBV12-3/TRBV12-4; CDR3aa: CASSLQIVEQFF; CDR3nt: TGTGCCAGCAGTCTCCAAATCGTTGAGCAGTTCTTC
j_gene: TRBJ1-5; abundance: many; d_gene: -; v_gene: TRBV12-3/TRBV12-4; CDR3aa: CASSYDGISNQPQHF; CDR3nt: TGTGCCAGCAGCTACGACGGTATAAGCAATCAGCCCCAGCATTTT
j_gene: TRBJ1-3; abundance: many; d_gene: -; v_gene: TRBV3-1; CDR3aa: CASSPPAGWAGNTIYF; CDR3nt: TGTGCCAGCAGCCCCCCGGCGGGGTGGGCTGGAAACACCATATATTTT
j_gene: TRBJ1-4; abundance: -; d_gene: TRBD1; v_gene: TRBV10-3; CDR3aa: CAISGQEEGKLFF; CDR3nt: TGTGCCATCAGCGGACAGGAAGAGGGAAAACTGTTTTTT
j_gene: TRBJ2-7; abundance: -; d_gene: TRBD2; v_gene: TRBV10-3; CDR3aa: CATRLAGVYEQYF; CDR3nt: TGTGCCACCCGGCTAGCGGGGGTCTACGAGCAGTACTTC
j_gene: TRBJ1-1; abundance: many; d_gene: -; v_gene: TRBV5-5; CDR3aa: CASRHRTAGTEAFF; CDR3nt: TGTGCCAGCAGACACCGTACAGCGGGCACTGAAGCTTTCTTT